These 3 T cell receptor beta chains were all obtained from the same sample, sequenced in a study of T-cell memory formation after mild COVID-19 (dated by TCRdb to the early 2020s). The library was generated by 5' RACE. Sequencing was carried out with an Illumina NovaSeq 6000. TCRdb's own reprocessing of the public reads used fastp at Q25 and MiXCR and kept productive beta chains. CDR3 protein duplicates are merged, each entry listing the most common genes and DNA. Recorded for this sample are roughly 600,000 distinct CDR3 sequences; more than 15% of them occurred a single time. Jointly, the top ten make up approximately 12% of the sample. Material for sequencing was PBMCs or a T cell subset sorted from them (not recorded which). These receptors originate from an adult woman who had mild COVID-19 (a few samples of this study predate the infection). The sample titles of this study are shuffled in the database, so cell type and time point are left out; the donor was told from shared clones.

This chain joins TRBV18 and TRBJ2-3; 9 bases line up with TRBD2. Trimming cost V 6 bases and J 1 base; bases outside gene matches: 5. This CDR3 region has 15 residues. The germline CDR1 and CDR2 sequences are KGHSH and LQKENI. CDR3 amino acids: CASSPQRGGTDTQYF. DNA for the CDR3: TGTGCCAGCTCTCCCCAGCGGGGGGGCACAGATACGCAGTATTTT.

This clonotype has a count of ten or more. The CDR3 coding sequence is TGTGCCAGCAGCCAAGGCGGGACTCTCCAAGAGACCCAGTACTTC. This codes for CASSQGGTLQETQYF. This chain uses TRBV4-2 with TRBJ2-5; D might be TRBD2 (6 bases). Trimming removed 1 base at V and 1 base at J, with 10 bases between. CDR1 is LGHNA, CDR2 YNFKEQ, per germline. The CDR3 spans 15 residues.

This clonotype was counted a few times. The chain is built from TRBV5-6 and TRBJ2-3; the match to TRBD2 covers 10 bases. With 6 bases clipped from V and 2 bases from J, the junction kept 12 bases outside the gene matches. The CDR3 contains 17 residues. Germline V gene lookup returns CDR1 SGHDT and CDR2 YYEEEE. The CDR3 nucleotides are TGTGCCAGCACCCGCCTCGTTACTAGCGGGACCACAGATACGCAGTATTTT. This gives the protein CASTRLVTSGTTDTQYF.